This T cell receptor beta chain was observed in a study of T cell repertoires in cytomegalovirus infection. In the study overall: Both recently identified HLA-C-restricted and well-studied HLA-B-restricted CMV epitopes were used in the study. Evidence of both CMV infection and a matching HLA type came from public TCR beta signatures.

TCRdb analysed the reads with MiXCR anew, one entry per CDR3 protein. The sample includes hundreds of thousands of distinct CDR3 sequences, roughly 46% of them seen just once. Germline V lookup: CDR1 SGHTA, CDR2 FQGNSA. J gave up 5 bases and V 6 bases, and 6 bases lay outside the gene matches. This CDR3 has 14 residues. The table lists this clonotype with a few counts. What it binds is unknown. The material sequenced was cultured PBMCs, taken from culture after CMV antigen stimulation. The origin of this receptor is a human donor in good health (CMV status not recorded). Some clones in this sample may be carry-over from other donors' samples. The chain joins TRBV7-2 to TRBJ2-1; TRBD2 agrees at 8 bases. The CDR3 sequence is CASSSGTRNNEQFF. The DNA for the CDR3 is TGTGCCAGCAGTTCCGGGACTAGAAACAATGAGCAGTTCTTC.